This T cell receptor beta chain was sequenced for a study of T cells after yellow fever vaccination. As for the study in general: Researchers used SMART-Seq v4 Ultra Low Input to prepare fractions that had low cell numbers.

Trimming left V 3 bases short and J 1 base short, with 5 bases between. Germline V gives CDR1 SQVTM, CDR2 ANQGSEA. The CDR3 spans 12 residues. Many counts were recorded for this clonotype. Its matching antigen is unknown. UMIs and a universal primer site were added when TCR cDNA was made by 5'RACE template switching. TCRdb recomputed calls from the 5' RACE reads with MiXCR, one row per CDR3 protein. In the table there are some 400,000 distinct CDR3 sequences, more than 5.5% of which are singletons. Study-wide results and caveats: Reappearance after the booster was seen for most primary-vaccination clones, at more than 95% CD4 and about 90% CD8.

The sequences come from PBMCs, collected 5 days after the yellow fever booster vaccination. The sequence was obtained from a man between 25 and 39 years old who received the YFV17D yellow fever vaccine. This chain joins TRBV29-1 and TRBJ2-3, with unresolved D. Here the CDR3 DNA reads TGCAGCGTTGAGACCGGCACAGATACGCAGTATTTT. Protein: CSVETGTDTQYF.